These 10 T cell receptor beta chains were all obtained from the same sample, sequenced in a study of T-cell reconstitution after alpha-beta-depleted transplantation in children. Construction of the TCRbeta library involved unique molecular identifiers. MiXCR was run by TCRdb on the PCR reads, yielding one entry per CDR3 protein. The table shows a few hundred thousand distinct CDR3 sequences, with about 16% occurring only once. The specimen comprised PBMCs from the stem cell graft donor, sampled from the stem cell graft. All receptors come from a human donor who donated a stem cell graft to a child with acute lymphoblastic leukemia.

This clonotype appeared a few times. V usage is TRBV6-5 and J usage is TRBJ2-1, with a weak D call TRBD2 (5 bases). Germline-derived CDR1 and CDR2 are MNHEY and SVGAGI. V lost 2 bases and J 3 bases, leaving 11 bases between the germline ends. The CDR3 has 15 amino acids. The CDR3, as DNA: TGTGCCAGCAGTTACGGGGAGTCCCTCTACAATGAGCAGTTCTTC. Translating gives CASSYGESLYNEQFF.

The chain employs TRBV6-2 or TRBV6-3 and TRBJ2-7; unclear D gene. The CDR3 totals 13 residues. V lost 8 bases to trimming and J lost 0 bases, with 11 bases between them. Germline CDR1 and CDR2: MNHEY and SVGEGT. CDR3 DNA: TGTGCCAGCCAGCTATGGAGCTCCTACGAGCAGTACTTC. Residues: CASQLWSSYEQYF.

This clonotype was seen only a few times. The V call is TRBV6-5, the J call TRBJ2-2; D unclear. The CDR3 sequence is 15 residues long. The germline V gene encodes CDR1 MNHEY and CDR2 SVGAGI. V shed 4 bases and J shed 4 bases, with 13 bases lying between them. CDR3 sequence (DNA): TGTGCCAGCAGTTCGACCCCGCTTCGCACCGGGGAGCTGTTTTTT. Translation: CASSSTPLRTGELFF.

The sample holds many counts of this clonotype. The CDR3 protein is CASSLQGAGELFF. CDR3 in DNA: TGTGCCAGCAGCTTACAGGGGGCCGGGGAGCTGTTTTTT. This chain joins TRBV7-3 and TRBJ2-2; 7 bases map to TRBD1. Trimming took 2 bases from V and 6 from J; bases not matched to a gene: 0. This CDR3 region has 13 residues. Germline CDR1 and CDR2: SGHTA and FQGTGA.

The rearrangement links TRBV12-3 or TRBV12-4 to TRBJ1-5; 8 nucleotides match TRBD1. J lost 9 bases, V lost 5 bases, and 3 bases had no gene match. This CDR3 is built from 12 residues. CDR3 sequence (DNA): TGTGCCAGCAGTGACAGGGGTTGGCCCCAGCATTTT. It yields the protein CASSDRGWPQHF.

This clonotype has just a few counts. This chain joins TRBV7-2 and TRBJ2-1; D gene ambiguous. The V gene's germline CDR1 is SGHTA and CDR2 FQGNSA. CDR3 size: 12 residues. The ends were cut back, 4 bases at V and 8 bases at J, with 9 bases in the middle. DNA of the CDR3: TGTGCCAGCAGCTCTTGGTTCGATGAGCAGTTCTTC. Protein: CASSSWFDEQFF.

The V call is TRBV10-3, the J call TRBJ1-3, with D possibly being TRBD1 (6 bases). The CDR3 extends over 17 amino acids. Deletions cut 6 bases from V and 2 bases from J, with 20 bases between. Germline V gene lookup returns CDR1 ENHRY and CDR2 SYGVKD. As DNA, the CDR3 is TGTGCCATCAGCCAGACAGGAAAGGGCGACGCTGGAAACACCATATATTTT. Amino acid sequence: CAISQTGKGDAGNTIYF.

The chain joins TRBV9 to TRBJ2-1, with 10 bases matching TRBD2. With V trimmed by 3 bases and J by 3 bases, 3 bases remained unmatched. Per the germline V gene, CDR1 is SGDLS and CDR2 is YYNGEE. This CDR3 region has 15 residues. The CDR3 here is CASSARLAGYNEQFF. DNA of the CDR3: TGTGCCAGCAGCGCACGACTAGCGGGCTACAATGAGCAGTTCTTC.

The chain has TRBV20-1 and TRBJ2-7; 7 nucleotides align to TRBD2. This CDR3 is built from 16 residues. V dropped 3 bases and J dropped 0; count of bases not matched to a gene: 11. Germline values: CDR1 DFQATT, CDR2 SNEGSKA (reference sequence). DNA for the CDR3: TGCAGTGCTAGCACCGGCAGCGGGGAGAGCTCCTACGAGCAGTACTTC. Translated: CSASTGSGESSYEQYF.

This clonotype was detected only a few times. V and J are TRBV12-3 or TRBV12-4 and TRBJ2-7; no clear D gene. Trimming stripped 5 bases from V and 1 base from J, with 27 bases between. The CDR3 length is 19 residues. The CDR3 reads CASSPSFWVLVPQSYEQYF. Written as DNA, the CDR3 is TGTGCCAGCAGTCCAAGTTTCTGGGTTTTAGTGCCTCAGTCCTACGAGCAGTACTTC.